Shown below are 6 T cell receptor beta chains from a single sample sequenced in a study of T-cell memory formation after mild COVID-19. TCRdb reprocessed the 5' RACE reads via MiXCR and lists one record per CDR3 protein. The sample records about 200,000 distinct CDR3 sequences, over 7.5% being singletons. The specimen was PBMCs or a T cell subset sorted from them (not recorded which). The receptors shown here come from a man aged 18-30 years who had mild COVID-19 (a few samples of this study predate the infection). Cell type and time point are not known.

The gene calls are TRBV11-2 and TRBJ1-5; 9 bases agree with TRBD1. The germline CDR1 and CDR2 sequences are SGHAT and FQNNGV. This CDR3 has 15 amino acids. With 2 bases clipped from V and 4 bases from J, the junction kept 3 bases outside the gene matches. The CDR3 reads CASSLHRGRNQPQHF. CDR3 nucleotides: TGTGCCAGCAGCTTACACAGGGGGCGGAATCAGCCCCAGCATTTT.

This clonotype has more than one count but fewer than ten. V is TRBV5-1 and J is TRBJ1-1; the D is unclear. Per the germline V gene, CDR1 is SGHRS and CDR2 is YFSETQ. The V end lost 3 bases, the J end lost 1 base, and 10 bases lay between the germline ends. The CDR3 runs to 14 residues. This CDR3 reads CASSSDGANTEAFF. DNA of the CDR3: TGCGCCAGCAGCTCGGACGGAGCGAACACTGAAGCTTTCTTT.

This chain uses TRBV12-3 or TRBV12-4 with TRBJ1-5; D is perhaps TRBD1 (5 bases). This CDR3 has 14 residues. Trimming stripped 3 bases from V and 6 bases from J, with 12 bases between. The CDR3 region is CASSFRTGGQPQHF. DNA of the CDR3: TGTGCCAGCAGTTTTCGTACTGGGGGTCAGCCCCAGCATTTT.

A few counts support this clonotype. The gene calls are TRBV20-1 and TRBJ2-6; tentatively, D is TRBD2 (5 bases). Germline CDR1 DFQATT, CDR2 SNEGSKA (reference sequence). V was pared by 1 base and J by 1 base, with 8 bases between. The CDR3 sequence is 15 residues long. The CDR3 DNA sequence: TGCAGTGCTAGAGTAAGGACTTCTGGGGCCAACGTCCTGACTTTC. It encodes CSARVRTSGANVLTF.

CDR3: CASSQYTLANQPQHF. DNA for the CDR3: TGTGCCAGCAGCCAATATACACTGGCTAATCAGCCCCAGCATTTT. J is TRBJ1-5 and V is TRBV12-3 or TRBV12-4; no clear D gene. The CDR3 extends over 15 amino acids. V shed 6 bases and J shed 4 bases, with 16 bases lying between them.

A few counts support this clonotype. The J gene is TRBJ2-5, the V gene TRBV15; D uncertain. V lost 0 bases to trimming and J lost 1 base, with 9 bases between them. This CDR3 region has 15 residues. CDR1 is LNHNV, CDR2 YYDKDF, per germline (reference sequence). The DNA for the CDR3 is TGTGCCACCAGCAGAGATCTGGGCACCCAAGAGACCCAGTACTTC. It translates to CATSRDLGTQETQYF.